This T cell receptor beta chain appears in the sequencing data of a study of cytomegalovirus exposure and HLA in healthy donors. Study-level findings and limits: In a later analysis, CMV-associated beta chains were mostly HLA-associated, it appeared. Approximately 17,000 TCR beta sequences were associated with HLA alleles at 0.05 false discovery rate in a later analysis.

The PCR was carried out with 60 Vbeta primers and 13 Jbeta primers. TCRdb keeps only in-frame clones here, not all; method: immunoSEQ multiplex PCR. The table has approximately 69,000 clones, 60% to 75% seen once. CDR1 and CDR2 from the germline V gene are SGHTA and FQGNSA. There are 12 residues in the CDR3. Trimming took 1 base from V and 7 from J, leaving 7 bases between them. Concerning this clone: The target antigen is unknown.

The V and J genes are TRBV7-2 and TRBJ1-2; no definite D call. Sequenced material: PBMCs. This clonotype was obtained from a man in his forties in good health and CMV-seropositive. The CDR3 sequence is CASSLDGIGYTF. The CDR3 DNA reads TGTGCCAGCAGCTTAGACGGGATTGGCTACACCTTC. Full variable domain (outside the CDR3, taken from reference TRBV7-2 and TRBJ1-2): GAGVSQSPSNKVTEKGKDVELRCDPISGHTALYWYRQSLGQGLEFLIYFQGNSAPDKSGLPSDRFSAERTGGSVSTLTIQRTQQEDSAVYLCASSLDGIGYTFGSGTRLTVV.